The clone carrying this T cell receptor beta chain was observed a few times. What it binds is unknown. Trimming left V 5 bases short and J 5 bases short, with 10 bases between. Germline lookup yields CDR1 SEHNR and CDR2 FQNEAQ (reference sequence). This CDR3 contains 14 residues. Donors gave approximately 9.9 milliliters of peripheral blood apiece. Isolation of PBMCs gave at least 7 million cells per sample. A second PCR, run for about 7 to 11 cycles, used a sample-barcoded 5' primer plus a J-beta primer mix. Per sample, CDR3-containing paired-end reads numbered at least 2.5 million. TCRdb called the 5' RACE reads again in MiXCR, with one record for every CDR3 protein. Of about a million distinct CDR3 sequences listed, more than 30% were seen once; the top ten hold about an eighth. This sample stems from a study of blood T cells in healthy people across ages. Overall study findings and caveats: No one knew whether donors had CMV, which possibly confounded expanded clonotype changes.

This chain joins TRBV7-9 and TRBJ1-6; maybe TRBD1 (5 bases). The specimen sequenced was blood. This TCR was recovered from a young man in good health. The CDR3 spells CASSTSTDNSPLHF. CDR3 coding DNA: TGTGCCAGCAGCACCTCGACAGATAATTCACCCCTCCACTTT.